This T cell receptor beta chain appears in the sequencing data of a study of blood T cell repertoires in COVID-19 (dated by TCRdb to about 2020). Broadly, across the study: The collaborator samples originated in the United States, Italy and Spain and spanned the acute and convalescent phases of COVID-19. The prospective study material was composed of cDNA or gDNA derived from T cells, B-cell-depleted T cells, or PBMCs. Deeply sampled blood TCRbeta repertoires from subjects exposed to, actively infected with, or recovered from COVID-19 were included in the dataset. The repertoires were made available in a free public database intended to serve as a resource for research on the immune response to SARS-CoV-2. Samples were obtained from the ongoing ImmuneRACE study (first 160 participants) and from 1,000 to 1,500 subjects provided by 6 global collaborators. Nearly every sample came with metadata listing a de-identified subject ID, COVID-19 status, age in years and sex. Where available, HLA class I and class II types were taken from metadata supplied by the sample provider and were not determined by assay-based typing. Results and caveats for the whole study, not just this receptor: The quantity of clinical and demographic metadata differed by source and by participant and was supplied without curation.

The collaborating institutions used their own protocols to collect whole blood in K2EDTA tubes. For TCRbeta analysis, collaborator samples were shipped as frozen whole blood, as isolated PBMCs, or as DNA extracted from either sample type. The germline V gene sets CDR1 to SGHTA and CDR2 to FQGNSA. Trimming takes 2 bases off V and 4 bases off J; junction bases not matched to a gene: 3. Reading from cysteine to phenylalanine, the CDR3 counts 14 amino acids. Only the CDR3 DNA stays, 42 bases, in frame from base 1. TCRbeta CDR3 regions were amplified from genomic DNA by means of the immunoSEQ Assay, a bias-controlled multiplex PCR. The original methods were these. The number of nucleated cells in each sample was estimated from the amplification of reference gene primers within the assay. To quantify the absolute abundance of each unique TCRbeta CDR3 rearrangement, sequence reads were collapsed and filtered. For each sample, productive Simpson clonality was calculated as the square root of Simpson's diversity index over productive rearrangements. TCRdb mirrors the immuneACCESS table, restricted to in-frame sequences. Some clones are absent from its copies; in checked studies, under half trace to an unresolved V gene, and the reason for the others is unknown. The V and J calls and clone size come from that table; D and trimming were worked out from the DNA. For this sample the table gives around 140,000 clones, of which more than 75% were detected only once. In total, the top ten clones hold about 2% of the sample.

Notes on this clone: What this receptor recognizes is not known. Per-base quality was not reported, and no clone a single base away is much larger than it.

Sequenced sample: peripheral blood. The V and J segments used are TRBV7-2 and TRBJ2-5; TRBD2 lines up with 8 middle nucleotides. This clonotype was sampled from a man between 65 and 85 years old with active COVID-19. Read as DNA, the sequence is TGTGCCAGCAGCTTATTGCGGGGGGCAGAGACCCAGTACTTC. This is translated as CASSLLRGAETQYF.